The present T cell receptor (beta chain) was sequenced within a study of blood T cell repertoires in COVID-19. Overall study: Acute and convalescent COVID-19 specimens originated in the United States, Italy and Spain. Nucleic acid was either cDNA or gDNA, and it came from T cells, B-cell-depleted T cells, or PBMCs.

The J segment lost 1 base and the V segment lost 5 bases, leaving 10 bases of the junction unmatched. The germline gives CDR1 SEHNR, CDR2 FQNEAQ (reference sequence). The CDR3 consists of 16 residues. How the authors handled the data: Counts of nucleated cells, estimated from reference gene primer amplification, were obtained. Using immunoSEQ multiplex PCR, the repertoire was profiled, and TCRdb retains in-frame clones only, with some absent. V, J and clone size reflect that table, while D and trimming were determined from the DNA. The sample holds about 76,000 clones, 80% to 95% seen once. The chain links TRBV7-9 to TRBJ1-2; TRBD1 aligns across 7 bases. The clonotype originates from a woman between 45 and 60 years old in a cohort sampled during active COVID-19. Input material: peripheral blood. CDR3 nucleotides: TGTGCCAGCAGCCCCAGGACAGGAGGACGTAACTATGGCTACACCTTC. Its protein is CASSPRTGGRNYGYTF.